Following are 18 T cell receptor beta chains from one sample sequenced in a study of CD8+ T cells in alopecia areata. Investigators isolated RNA and reverse transcribed it into cDNA to act as the sequencing template. The data were produced by immunoSEQ multiplex PCR, yet TCRdb's version contains in-frame clones alone and is incomplete. The repertoire holds 150,000 or so clones, with 55% to 65% as singletons. Sequencing input: CD4+ T cells sorted from blood. The receptors derive from a human donor in good health.

The chain combines TRBV2 with TRBJ1-5; the D is unclear. CDR1 SNHLY and CDR2 FYNNEI come from the germline V gene. The CDR3 spans 16 residues. V was cut by 5 bases and J by 6 bases, with 20 bases left in between. The CDR3 bases are TGTGCCAGCAGTCTCAGACAAGGTACGGTGGCTCAGCCCCAGCATTTT. It specifies CASSLRQGTVAQPQHF.

The sample holds a few counts of this clone. This chain links TRBV30 with TRBJ2-3, with D possibly being TRBD1 (5 bases). From germline, CDR1 is GTSNPN and CDR2 SVGIG (reference sequence). V lost 3 bases to trimming and J lost 6 bases, with 19 bases between them. The CDR3 has 15 residues. The CDR3 protein is CAWSPGQSVADTQYF. The CDR3, as DNA: TGTGCCTGGAGCCCCGGACAATCAGTGGCCGATACGCAGTATTTT.

The chain combines TRBV27 with TRBJ2-3, with 11 bases aligning to TRBD2. Trimming took 10 bases from V and 0 from J; bases not matched to a gene: 6. The CDR3 consists of 15 residues. CDR1 is MNHEY and CDR2 is SMNVEV in the germline V gene (reference sequence). Written as DNA, the CDR3 is TGTGCCACCCTCCGGACTAGCGGGAGCACAGATACGCAGTATTTT. Its translation: CATLRTSGSTDTQYF.

The rearrangement joins TRBV28 to TRBJ2-4; a weak D match, TRBD1 (6 bases). Per germline, CDR1 MDHEN and CDR2 SYDVKM. There are 15 residues in the CDR3. V was clipped by 5 bases and J by 2 bases, with 13 bases between them. In DNA, the CDR3 is TGTGCCAGCAGTCGTCTGGACAGCCCCAAAAACATTCAGTACTTC. As protein: CASSRLDSPKNIQYF. Drawing the rest from reference TRBV28 and TRBJ2-4, the complete variable domain is DVKVTQSSRYLVKRTGEKVFLECVQDMDHENMFWYRQDPGLGLRLIYFSYDVKMKEKGDIPEGYSVSREKKERFSLILESASTNQTSMYLCASSRLDSPKNIQYFGAGTRLSVL.

There are a few counts of this clone. J is TRBJ1-2 and V is TRBV29-1; D call uncertain. Germline CDR1 is SQVTM and CDR2 is ANQGSEA. V was clipped by 7 bases and J by 0 bases, with 9 bases between them. The CDR3 runs 12 residues. CDR3 amino acids: CSAELPNYGYTF. CDR3 DNA sequence: TGCAGCGCCGAACTTCCTAACTATGGCTACACCTTC.

This chain joins TRBV6-5 and TRBJ1-5; D call uncertain. This CDR3 is built from 13 residues. Trimming shortened V by 6 bases and J by 6 bases, and 12 bases separated the two germline ends. Germline V gene lookup returns CDR1 MNHEY and CDR2 SVGAGI. CDR3 region: CASSSIIGQPQHF. In nucleotides, the CDR3 is TGTGCCAGCAGCAGCATCATCGGTCAGCCCCAGCATTTT.

The chain links TRBV14 to TRBJ1-2; no definite D call. Trimming took off 4 bases at V and 2 bases at J, with 8 bases between the two ends. The CDR3 has 13 amino acids. Germline V lookup: CDR1 SGHDN, CDR2 FVKESK. CDR3 sequence: CASSLANNYGYTF. The CDR3 nucleotides are TGTGCCAGCAGCCTCGCGAACAACTATGGCTACACCTTC.

This clone was counted a few times. This chain uses TRBV6-9 with TRBJ1-1; D remains ambiguous. In germline, CDR1 is MNHGY, CDR2 SVAAGI. The CDR3 is made up of 11 amino acids. V was clipped by 6 bases and J by 0 bases, with 2 bases between them. CDR3 sequence: CASRVNTEAFF. CDR3 sequence (DNA): TGTGCCAGCAGGGTGAACACTGAAGCTTTCTTT.

V and J are TRBV27 and TRBJ2-4, with 11 bases aligning to TRBD1. With V trimmed by 2 bases and J by 7 bases, 4 bases remained unmatched. This CDR3 comprises 15 residues. Germline V lookup: CDR1 MNHEY, CDR2 SMNVEV (reference sequence). The CDR3 coding sequence is TGTGCCAGCAGTTTAAAGGGGGACAGGGGGAACATTCAGTACTTC. Translating it yields CASSLKGDRGNIQYF.

This clone was counted between two and nine times. The genes are TRBV5-1 and TRBJ2-1; D possibly matches TRBD1 or TRBD2 (7 bases each). The V end lost 0 bases, the J end lost 8 bases, and 18 bases lay between the germline ends. Germline V gene sequence: CDR1 SGHRS, CDR2 YFSETQ. This CDR3 region has 16 residues. The chain's CDR3 is CASSLAASGGQDEQFF. The CDR3 DNA is TGCGCCAGCAGCTTGGCCGCTAGCGGTGGACAGGATGAGCAGTTCTTC.

The chain is built from TRBV15 and TRBJ2-1; a possible D gene is TRBD2 (6 bases). CDR1 and CDR2 from the germline V gene are LNHNV and YYDKDF (reference sequence). The CDR3 spans 14 residues. Between the trimmed V and J ends, which lost 1 base and 9 bases, there was a span of 13 bases. The CDR3 coding sequence is TGTGCCACCAGCAGAGTCCTACTAGCCGCTGAGCAGTTCTTC. This sequence encodes CATSRVLLAAEQFF.

The chain is built from TRBV29-1 and TRBJ2-5; 11 bases map to TRBD2. This CDR3 spans 15 amino acids. Germline CDR1 is SQVTM and CDR2 is ANQGSEA. V trimming: 4 bases; J trimming: 4 bases; junction bases outside the gene matches: 8. In DNA, the CDR3 is TGCAGCGTTGTGTTCACTAGCGGGAGTAGAGAGACCCAGTACTTC. Its protein product is CSVVFTSGSRETQYF.

The V call is TRBV5-4, the J call TRBJ2-1; tentatively, D is TRBD2 (6 bases). Between the trimmed V and J ends, which lost 2 bases and 6 bases, there was a span of 21 bases. The germline gives CDR1 SGHNT, CDR2 YYREEE (reference sequence). CDR3 size: 17 residues. The CDR3 coding sequence is TGTGCCAGCAGCTTTGGGGGAGGCCTGCCTTTTGGCAATGAGCAGTTCTTC. Its translation: CASSFGGGLPFGNEQFF. The full variable domain, with the rest looked up from reference TRBV5-4 and TRBJ2-1, is ETGVTQSPTHLIKTRGQQVTLRCSSQSGHNTVSWYQQALGQGPQFIFQYYREEENGRGNFPPRFSGLQFPNYSSELNVNALELDDSALYLCASSFGGGLPFGNEQFFGPGTRLTVL.

V usage is TRBV29-1 and J usage is TRBJ2-1, with TRBD1 matching 10 bases. V dropped 6 bases and J dropped 7; count of bases not matched to a gene: 3. The CDR3 is 12 amino acids. Germline loops: CDR1 SQVTM, CDR2 ANQGSEA. This chain's CDR3 is CSVDRGANEQFF. The CDR3 nucleotides are TGCAGCGTGGACAGGGGGGCAAATGAGCAGTTCTTC.

V is TRBV29-1 and J is TRBJ2-7; 9 bases match TRBD2. V shed 1 base and J 6 bases; nucleotides not matched to a gene: 7. Germline V gene lookup returns CDR1 SQVTM and CDR2 ANQGSEA. The CDR3 consists of 14 residues. The CDR3 reads CSVEGVSGRIEQYF. The CDR3 DNA reads TGCAGCGTTGAAGGGGTTAGCGGGAGAATCGAGCAGTACTTC.

The chain joins TRBV30 to TRBJ2-7, with 7 positions matching TRBD2. The V segment lost 2 bases and the J segment 6 bases; nucleotides outside the gene matches: 13. The CDR3 sequence is 15 residues long. Looked up from germline, CDR1 is GTSNPN and CDR2 is SVGIG (reference sequence). CDR3 sequence (DNA): TGTGCCTGGAGTAAAGGGAGGGCCCGAACGGGCGAGCAGTACTTC. Translated: CAWSKGRARTGEQYF.

The CDR3 DNA reads TGTGCCTGGGGAGTGTCAAAAACTGAAGCTTTCTTT. Residues: CAWGVSKTEAFF. The chain is built from TRBV30 and TRBJ1-1; no definite D call. The V end was cut by 5 bases, the J end by 5 bases, with 12 bases between. Looked up from germline, CDR1 is GTSNPN and CDR2 is SVGIG (reference sequence). The CDR3 covers 12 residues. The entire variable domain, with the rest obtained from reference TRBV30 and TRBJ1-1, is as follows: SQTIHQWPATLVQPVGSPLSLECTVEGTSNPNLYWYRQAAGRGLQLLFYSVGIGQISSEVPQNLSASRPQDRQFILSSKKLLLSDSGFYLCAWGVSKTEAFFGQGTRLTVV.

This chain joins TRBV19 and TRBJ1-5; 8 bases align to TRBD1. V shed 8 bases and J 3 bases; nucleotides not matched to a gene: 6. The CDR3 is 14 residues long. Germline V CDR1 and CDR2: LNHDA, SQIVND (reference sequence). CDR3 in amino acids: CASGGQGNNQPQHF. CDR3 nucleotide sequence: TGTGCCAGTGGAGGACAGGGCAACAATCAGCCCCAGCATTTT.